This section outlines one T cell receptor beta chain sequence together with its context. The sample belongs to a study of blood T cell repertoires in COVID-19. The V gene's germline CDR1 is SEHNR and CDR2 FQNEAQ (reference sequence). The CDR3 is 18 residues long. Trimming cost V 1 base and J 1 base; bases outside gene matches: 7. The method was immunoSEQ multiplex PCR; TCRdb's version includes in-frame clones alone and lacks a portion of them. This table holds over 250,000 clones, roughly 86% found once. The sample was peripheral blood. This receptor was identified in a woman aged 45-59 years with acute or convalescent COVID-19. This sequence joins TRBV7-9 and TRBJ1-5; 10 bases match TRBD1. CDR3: CASSLVWGTGVSNQPQHF. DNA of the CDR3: TGTGCCAGCAGCTTAGTTTGGGGGACAGGGGTCAGCAATCAGCCCCAGCATTTT.